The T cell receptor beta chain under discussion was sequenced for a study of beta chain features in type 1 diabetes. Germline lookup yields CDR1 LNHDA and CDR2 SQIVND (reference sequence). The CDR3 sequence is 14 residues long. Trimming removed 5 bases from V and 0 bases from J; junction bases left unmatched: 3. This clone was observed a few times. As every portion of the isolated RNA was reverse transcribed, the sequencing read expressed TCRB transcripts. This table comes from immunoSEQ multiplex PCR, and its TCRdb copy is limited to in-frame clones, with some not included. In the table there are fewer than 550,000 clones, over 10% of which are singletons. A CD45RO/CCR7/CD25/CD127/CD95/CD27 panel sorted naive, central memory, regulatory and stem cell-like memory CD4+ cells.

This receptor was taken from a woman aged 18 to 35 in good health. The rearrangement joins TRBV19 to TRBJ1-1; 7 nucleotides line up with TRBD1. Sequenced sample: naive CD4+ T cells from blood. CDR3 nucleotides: TGTGCCAGTAGTCGGGACAGACTGAACACTGAAGCTTTCTTT. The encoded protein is CASSRDRLNTEAFF.